This record concerns one T cell receptor beta chain sequence. What it binds is unknown. This entry is derived from a study of cytomegalovirus exposure and HLA in healthy donors. Study outcomes and limitations: According to reports, the classifier identified cytomegalovirus status with high specificity and sensitivity. Clusters of TCRs from the first cohort tended to co-occur in the roughly 120 validation repertoires (as a later analysis found). Most TCRs appeared rarely, but some public TCRs recurred in many donors.

The data were produced by immunoSEQ multiplex PCR, yet TCRdb's version contains in-frame clones alone and is incomplete. The sample carries approximately 100,000 clones, approximately 88% recorded once. The CDR3 runs to 15 residues. V was clipped by 2 bases and J by 2 bases, with 13 bases between them. Per germline, CDR1 MNHEY and CDR2 SMNVEV (reference sequence). The clonotype originates from a young woman in good health and CMV-seronegative. The rearrangement joins TRBV27 to TRBJ2-7; D remains unclear. Sequenced material: PBMCs. This chain's CDR3 is CASSLGGRITYEQYF. The CDR3 coding sequence is TGTGCCAGCAGTTTAGGCGGTCGAATAACCTACGAGCAGTACTTC.